Included here is one T cell receptor beta chain sequence, with context. Antigen: not known. The study used 85 million or so PBMCs per unsorted sample for genomic DNA. Profiling relied on immunoSEQ multiplex PCR, and the TCRdb table lists in-frame clones only, not all of them. The table lists 450,000 to 500,000 clones, around 73% of them singletons. Germline lookup yields CDR1 MGHRA and CDR2 YSYEKL. The CDR3 consists of 14 residues. Trimming left V 4 bases short and J 7 bases short, with 14 bases between. These data are taken from a study of shared clonotypes between healthy human individuals. Looking at the study overall: Those who served as donors were a couple of women and a few men between the ages of 18 and 49.

Study-wide findings and caveats: With few donors, the genetic and exposure-history diversity represented was limited.

The chain employs TRBV4-1 and TRBJ1-5, with a tentative D call TRBD1 (5 bases). The sample was PBMCs. The TCR was taken from a woman between 35 and 50 years old in good health. Some clones in this sample may be carry-over from other donors' samples. The CDR3 protein is CASSLGHQGQPQHF. In nucleotides, the CDR3 is TGCGCCAGCAGCCTTGGACACCAAGGCCAGCCCCAGCATTTT.